The sequence of this T cell receptor beta chain was determined in a study of T cell responses to AZD1222 COVID-19 vaccine. Study results and limitations: Dominant at 160-218 and 743-854, vaccine-associated CD4 TCRs also spanned spike. Sampling captured repertoires only after the peak T cell response. In a largely white British group with more females than males, clonal diversity was possibly underestimated.

TCRdb's copy holds only in-frame clones and misses some; the assay was immunoSEQ multiplex PCR. Among over 110,000 clones, more than 85% were seen once, and the ten largest hold 3% to 3.5%. The CDR3 is 14 residues long. Germline V gene data show CDR1 as LNHDA and CDR2 as SQIVND (reference sequence). V was pared by 7 bases and J by 4 bases, with 3 bases of the junction left unmatched. This clone was detected a few times. Its antigen is still unknown. This TCR derives from an adult in good health. J is TRBJ1-3 and V is TRBV19; 11 bases fit TRBD1. Specimen: peripheral blood, collected on day 0 of AZD1222 vaccination. CDR3 region: CASMGQGEGNTIYF. The CDR3 DNA is TGTGCCAGTATGGGACAGGGGGAAGGAAACACCATATATTTT.